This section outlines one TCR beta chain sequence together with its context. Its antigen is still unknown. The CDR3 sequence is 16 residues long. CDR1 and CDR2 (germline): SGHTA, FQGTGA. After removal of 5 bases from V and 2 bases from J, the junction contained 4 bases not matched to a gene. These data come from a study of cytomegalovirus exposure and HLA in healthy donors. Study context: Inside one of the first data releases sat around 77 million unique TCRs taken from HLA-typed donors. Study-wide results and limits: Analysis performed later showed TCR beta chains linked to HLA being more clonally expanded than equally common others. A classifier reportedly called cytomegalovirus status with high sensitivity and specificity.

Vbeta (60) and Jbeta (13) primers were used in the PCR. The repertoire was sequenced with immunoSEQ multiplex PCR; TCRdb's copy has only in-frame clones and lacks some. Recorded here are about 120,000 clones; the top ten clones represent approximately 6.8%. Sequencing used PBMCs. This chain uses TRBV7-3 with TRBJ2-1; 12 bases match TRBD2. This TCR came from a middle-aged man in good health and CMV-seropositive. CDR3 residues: CASSATSGRPYNEQFF. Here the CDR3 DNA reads TGTGCCAGCAGCGCGACTAGCGGGAGACCCTACAATGAGCAGTTCTTC. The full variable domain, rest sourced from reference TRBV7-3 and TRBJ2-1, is GAGVSQTPSNKVTEKGKYVELRCDPISGHTALYWYRQSLGQGPEFLIYFQGTGAADDSGLPNDRFFAVRPEGSVSTLKIQRTERGDSAVYLCASSATSGRPYNEQFFGPGTRLTVL.